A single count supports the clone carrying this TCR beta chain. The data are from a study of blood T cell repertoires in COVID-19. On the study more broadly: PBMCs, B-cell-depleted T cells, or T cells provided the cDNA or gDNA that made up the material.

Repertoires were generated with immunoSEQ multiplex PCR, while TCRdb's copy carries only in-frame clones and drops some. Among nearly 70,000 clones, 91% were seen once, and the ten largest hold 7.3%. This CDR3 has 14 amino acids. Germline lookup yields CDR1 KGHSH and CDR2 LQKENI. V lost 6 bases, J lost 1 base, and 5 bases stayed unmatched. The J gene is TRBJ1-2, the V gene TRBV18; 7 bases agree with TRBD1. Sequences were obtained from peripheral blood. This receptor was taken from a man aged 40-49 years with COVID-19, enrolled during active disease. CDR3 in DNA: TGTGCCAGCTCTCCAGGGGGGGATAACTATGGCTACACCTTC. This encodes CASSPGGDNYGYTF.